These T cell receptor beta chains were read from a single sample in a study of blood T cells in healthy people across ages. MiXCR, applied by TCRdb to the 5' RACE reads, yields one record per CDR3 protein. Altogether 910,000 or so distinct CDR3 sequences are present, around 54% being singletons, with the ten largest covering about a fifth. Sequencing was carried out using blood. The receptors come from a woman aged 60-75 years in good health. Each CDR3 is given with its conserved first and last residue. The order of the fields is V gene, clone size, J gene, D gene, CDR3 protein, CDR3 DNA. The D gene is left open where the match is weak. Expanded clones are given a class, and other clones once, few, many or no size at all.

>TRBV10-3|-|TRBJ1-4|-
CATSDSTNEKLFF
TGTGCCACCTCGGACAGTACTAATGAAAAACTGTTTTTT
>TRBV3-1|-|TRBJ2-7|-
CASSQDVAEDGEQYF
TGTGCCAGCAGCCAAGACGTAGCAGAAGATGGAGAGCAGTACTTC
>TRBV6-2/TRBV6-3|-|TRBJ2-3|-
CASTFRVGSTDTQYF
TGTGCCAGCACTTTCAGGGTCGGCAGCACAGATACGCAGTATTTT
>TRBV4-1|many|TRBJ1-2|TRBD1
CASSQGQGHYGYTF
TGCGCCAGCAGCCAAGGACAGGGGCACTATGGCTACACCTTC
>TRBV20-1|-|TRBJ2-7|TRBD1
CSARDTGGATSEEQYF
TGCAGTGCTAGGGACACAGGGGGCGCGACTAGTGAAGAGCAGTACTTC
>TRBV20-1|-|TRBJ1-2|TRBD1
CSARAGAGGVSGYTF
TGCAGTGCTAGAGCGGGGGCAGGGGGTGTGAGTGGCTACACCTTC
>TRBV5-1|-|TRBJ2-5|TRBD2
CASSFRLAGQEAQYF
TGCGCCAGCAGCTTTCGACTAGCGGGACAAGAGGCCCAGTACTTC
>TRBV20-1|-|TRBJ2-5|TRBD2
CSAFSAGGWYNEQYF
TGCAGTGCTTTCTCAGCGGGAGGGTGGTACAATGAGCAGTACTTC
>TRBV19|-|TRBJ2-1|-
CASNLGGEQFF
TGTGCCAGTAATCTGGGAGGTGAGCAGTTCTTC
>TRBV18|-|TRBJ2-3|-
CASSPPSPDTQYF
TGTGCCAGCTCACCTCCTTCCCCTGATACGCAGTATTTT
>TRBV18|-|TRBJ2-7|TRBD2
CASSPLAGGSSSYEQYF
TGTGCCAGCTCACCACTAGCGGGAGGCTCTTCCTCCTACGAGCAGTACTTC
>TRBV18|-|TRBJ2-7|TRBD1
CASSPVIPGQGYHEQYF
TGTGCCAGCTCACCCGTTATTCCGGGACAGGGGTACCACGAGCAGTACTTC
>TRBV7-2|-|TRBJ1-6|-
CASSQGVSPLHF
TGTGCCAGCAGCCAAGGAGTCTCACCCCTCCACTTT
>TRBV4-1|-|TRBJ2-7|TRBD1
CASSQDRDRVPYEQYF
TGCGCCAGCAGCCAAGATCGGGACAGGGTTCCCTACGAGCAGTACTTC
>TRBV7-8|-|TRBJ2-1|TRBD2
CASSLGQRGEQFF
TGTGCCAGCAGCTTAGGACAGCGGGGTGAGCAGTTCTTC
>TRBV5-1|-|TRBJ1-3|-
CASRSDRSGNTIYF
TGCGCCAGCAGGTCCGACCGCTCTGGAAACACCATATATTTT